This T cell receptor beta chain was sequenced in a study of blood T cell repertoires in COVID-19. Study details: Collection of acute and convalescent COVID-19 samples took place in the United States, Italy and Spain.

This clone appeared a few times. Because the CDR3's place on the DNA is in doubt, the DNA is left out and the CDR3 is given as listed by TCRdb. Including both end residues, the CDR3 is 15 amino acids long. CDR1 is MNHEY and CDR2 is SVGAGI in the germline V gene. In the authors' methods: Reference gene primer amplification yielded estimated nucleated cell counts. TCRdb's copy holds only in-frame clones and misses some; the assay was immunoSEQ multiplex PCR. V and J calls and clone size are given by that table; D and trimming were obtained from the DNA. The sample lists around 94,000 clones; roughly nine tenths were seen once. Seattle's enrolled individuals joined amid active infection and were then monitored longitudinally.

Sequences were obtained from peripheral blood. The chain is built from TRBV6-5 and TRBJ1-6; the DNA was not compared with TRBD1, the D call given in the table. The TCR sequence derives from a woman aged 45-65 years with COVID-19, enrolled during active disease. The CDR3: CASSTSTGAKSPLHF.